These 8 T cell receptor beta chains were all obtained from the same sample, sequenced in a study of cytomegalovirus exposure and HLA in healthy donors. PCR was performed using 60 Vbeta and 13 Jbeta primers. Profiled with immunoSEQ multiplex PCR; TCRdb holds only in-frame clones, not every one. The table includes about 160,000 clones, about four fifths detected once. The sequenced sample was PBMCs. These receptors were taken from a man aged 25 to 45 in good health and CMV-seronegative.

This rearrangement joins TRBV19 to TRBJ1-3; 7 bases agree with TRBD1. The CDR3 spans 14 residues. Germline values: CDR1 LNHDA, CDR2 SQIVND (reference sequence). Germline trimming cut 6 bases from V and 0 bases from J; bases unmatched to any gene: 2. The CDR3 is CASRDRFSGNTIYF. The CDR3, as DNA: TGTGCCAGTAGGGACAGGTTCTCTGGAAACACCATATATTTT.

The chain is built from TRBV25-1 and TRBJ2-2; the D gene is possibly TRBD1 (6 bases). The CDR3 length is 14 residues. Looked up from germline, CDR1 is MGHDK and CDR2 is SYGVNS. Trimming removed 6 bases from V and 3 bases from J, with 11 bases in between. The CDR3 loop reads CASRTQGDTGELFF. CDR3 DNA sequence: TGTGCCAGCAGGACACAGGGTGACACCGGGGAGCTGTTTTTT. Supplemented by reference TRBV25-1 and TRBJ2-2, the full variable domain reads EADIYQTPRYLVIGTGKKITLECSQTMGHDKMYWYQQDPGMELHLIHYSYGVNSTEKGDLSSESTVSRIRTEHFPLTLESARPSHTSQYLCASRTQGDTGELFFGEGSRLTVL.

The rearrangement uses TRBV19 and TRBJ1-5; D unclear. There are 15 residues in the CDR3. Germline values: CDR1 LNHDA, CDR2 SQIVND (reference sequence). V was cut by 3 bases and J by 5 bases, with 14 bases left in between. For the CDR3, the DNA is TGTGCCAGTAGTATCTCGGTTCTAAGCTATCAGCCCCAGCATTTT. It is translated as CASSISVLSYQPQHF.

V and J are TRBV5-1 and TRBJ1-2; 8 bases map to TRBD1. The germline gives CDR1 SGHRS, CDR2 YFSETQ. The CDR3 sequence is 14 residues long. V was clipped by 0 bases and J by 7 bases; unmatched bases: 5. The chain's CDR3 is CASSLADRAAGYTF. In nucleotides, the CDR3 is TGCGCCAGCAGCTTGGCGGACAGGGCAGCTGGCTACACCTTC.

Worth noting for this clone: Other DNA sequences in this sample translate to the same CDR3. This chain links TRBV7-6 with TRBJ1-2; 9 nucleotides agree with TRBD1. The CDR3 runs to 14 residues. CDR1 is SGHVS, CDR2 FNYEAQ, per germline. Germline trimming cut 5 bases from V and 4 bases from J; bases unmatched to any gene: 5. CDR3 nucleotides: TGTGCCAGCAGCCTGACGGGACAGGGCTATGGCTACACCTTC. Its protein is CASSLTGQGYGYTF.

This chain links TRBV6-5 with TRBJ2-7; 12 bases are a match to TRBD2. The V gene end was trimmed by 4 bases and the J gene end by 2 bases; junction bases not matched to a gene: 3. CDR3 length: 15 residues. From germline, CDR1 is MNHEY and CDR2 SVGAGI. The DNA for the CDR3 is TGTGCCAGCAGTTCTAGCGGGGGGGCACCCTACGAGCAGTACTTC. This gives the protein CASSSSGGAPYEQYF.

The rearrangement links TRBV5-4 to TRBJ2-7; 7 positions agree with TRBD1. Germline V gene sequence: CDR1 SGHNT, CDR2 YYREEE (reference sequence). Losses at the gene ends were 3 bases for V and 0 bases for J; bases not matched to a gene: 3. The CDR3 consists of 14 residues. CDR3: CASSSGQASYEQYF. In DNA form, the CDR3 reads TGTGCCAGCAGCTCCGGACAGGCCTCCTACGAGCAGTACTTC. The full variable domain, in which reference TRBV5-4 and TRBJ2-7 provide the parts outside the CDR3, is ETGVTQSPTHLIKTRGQQVTLRCSSQSGHNTVSWYQQALGQGPQFIFQYYREEENGRGNFPPRFSGLQFPNYSSELNVNALELDDSALYLCASSSGQASYEQYFGPGTRLTVT.

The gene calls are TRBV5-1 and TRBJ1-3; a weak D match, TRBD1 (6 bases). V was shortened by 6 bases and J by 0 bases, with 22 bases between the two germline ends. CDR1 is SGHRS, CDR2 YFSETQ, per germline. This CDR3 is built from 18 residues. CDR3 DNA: TGCGCCAGCACCGCGGTACCTGTTCAGGGGAACTCTGGAAACACCATATATTTT. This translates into CASTAVPVQGNSGNTIYF.